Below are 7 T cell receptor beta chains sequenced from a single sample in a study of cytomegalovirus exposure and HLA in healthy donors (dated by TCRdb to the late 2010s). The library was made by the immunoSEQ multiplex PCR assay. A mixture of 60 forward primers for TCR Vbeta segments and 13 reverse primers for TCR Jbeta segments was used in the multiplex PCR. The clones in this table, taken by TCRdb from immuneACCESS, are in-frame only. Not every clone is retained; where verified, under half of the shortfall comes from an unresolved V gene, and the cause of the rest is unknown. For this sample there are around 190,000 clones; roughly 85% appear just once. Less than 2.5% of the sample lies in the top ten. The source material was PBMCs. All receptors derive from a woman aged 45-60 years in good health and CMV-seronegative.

As DNA, the CDR3 is TGTGCCAGCAGCGTAGCAGCGGGAGTCTACGAGCAGTACTTC. Protein sequence: CASSVAAGVYEQYF. The chain carries TRBV9 and TRBJ2-7; 8 bases align to TRBD2. Germline values: CDR1 SGDLS, CDR2 YYNGEE. The V segment lost 0 bases and the J segment 3 bases; nucleotides outside the gene matches: 2. The CDR3 has 14 amino acids.

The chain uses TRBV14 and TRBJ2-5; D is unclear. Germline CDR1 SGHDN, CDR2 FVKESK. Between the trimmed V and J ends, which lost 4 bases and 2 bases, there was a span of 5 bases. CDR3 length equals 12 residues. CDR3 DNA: TGTGCCAGCAGCCCCCAACAAGAGACCCAGTACTTC. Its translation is CASSPQQETQYF. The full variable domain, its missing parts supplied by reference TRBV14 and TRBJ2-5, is EAGVTQFPSHSVIEKGQTVTLRCDPISGHDNLYWYRRVMGKEIKFLLHFVKESKQDESGMPNNRFLAERTGGTYSTLKVQPAELEDSGVYFCASSPQQETQYFGPGTRLLVL.

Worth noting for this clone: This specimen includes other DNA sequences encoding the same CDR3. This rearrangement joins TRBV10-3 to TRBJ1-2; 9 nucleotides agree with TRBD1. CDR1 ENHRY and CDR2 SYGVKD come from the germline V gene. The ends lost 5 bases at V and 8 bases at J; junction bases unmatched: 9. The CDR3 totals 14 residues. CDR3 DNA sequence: TGTGCCATCAGTTATTTCGGACAGGGGCGAGGCTACACCTTC. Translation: CAISYFGQGRGYTF.

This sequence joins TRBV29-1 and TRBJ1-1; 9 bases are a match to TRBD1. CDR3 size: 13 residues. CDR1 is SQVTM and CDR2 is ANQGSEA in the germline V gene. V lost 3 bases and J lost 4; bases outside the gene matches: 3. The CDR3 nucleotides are TGCAGCGTTGATGACAGGGGGAGCACTGAAGCTTTCTTT. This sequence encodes CSVDDRGSTEAFF.

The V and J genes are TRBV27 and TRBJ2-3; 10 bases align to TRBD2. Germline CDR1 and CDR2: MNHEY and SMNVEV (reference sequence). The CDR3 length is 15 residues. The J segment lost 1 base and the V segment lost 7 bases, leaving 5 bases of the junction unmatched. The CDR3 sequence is CASKSLAGGTDTQYF. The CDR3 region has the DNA TGTGCCAGCAAAAGCCTAGCGGGAGGCACAGATACGCAGTATTTT.

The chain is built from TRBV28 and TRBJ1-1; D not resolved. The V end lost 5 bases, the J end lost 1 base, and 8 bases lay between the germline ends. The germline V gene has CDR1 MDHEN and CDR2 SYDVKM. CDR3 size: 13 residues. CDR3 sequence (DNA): TGTGCCAGCAGTAATCCAGGGAACACTGAAGCTTTCTTT. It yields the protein CASSNPGNTEAFF.

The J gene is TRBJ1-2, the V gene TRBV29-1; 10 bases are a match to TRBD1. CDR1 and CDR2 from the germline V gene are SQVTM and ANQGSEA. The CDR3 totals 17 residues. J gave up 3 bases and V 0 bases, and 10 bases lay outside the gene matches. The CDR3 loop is CSVEDVRPGQGYYGYTF. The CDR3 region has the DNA TGCAGCGTTGAAGACGTTCGCCCGGGACAGGGGTACTATGGCTACACCTTC.